This T cell receptor beta chain was captured by sequencing in a study of blood T cell repertoires in COVID-19. Germline assignment: CDR1 SEHNR and CDR2 FQNEAQ (reference sequence). The V end lost 6 bases, the J end lost 5 bases, and 14 bases lay between the germline ends. The CDR3 has 13 amino acids. Authors' processing steps: By means of reference gene primer amplification, nucleated cell counts were estimated. Assay used: immunoSEQ multiplex PCR; TCRdb lists only in-frame clones, some missing. V and J calls and clone size are as listed in that table; D and trimming were resolved from the DNA. There are about 200,000 clones in the sample; roughly 84% occur only once, and around 5% lies in the top ten.

This chain connects TRBV7-9 to TRBJ2-7; the D gene is possibly TRBD2 (5 bases). This TCR came from a woman of 80 years or more with acute or convalescent COVID-19. The sequenced material came from peripheral blood. The CDR3 DNA follows: TGTGCCAGCAGGGGCAGGAGGCTCGACGAGCAGTACTTC. Residues: CASRGRRLDEQYF.